Sequencing of this TCR beta chain was carried out in a study of CD8+ T cells in alopecia areata. Study findings and constraints: The study found that many expanded lesional clones persisted in scalp and blood during tofacitinib.

Stated treatment: oral pan-JAK inhibitor, 5-10 mg twice daily. Alopecia areata patients provided lesional scalp punch biopsies and peripheral blood, both collected for the study. With respect to this clone: Its antigen is as yet unknown.

Trimming cost V 1 base and J 4 bases, with 8 bases left between them. Germline CDR1 is LNHNV and CDR2 is YYDKDF (reference sequence). This CDR3 has 14 amino acids. It was cDNA, reverse transcribed from extracted RNA, that served as the sequencing template. The method was immunoSEQ multiplex PCR; TCRdb's version includes in-frame clones alone and lacks a portion of them. The sample comprises 110,000 to 150,000 clones, roughly four fifths of which are singletons, and more than 20% rests with the top ten. Sequencing was performed on CD8+ T cells sorted from blood, taken at week 4, from a patient treated with tofacitinib. This chain connects TRBV15 to TRBJ2-1; D remains unclear. The receptor's source is a human donor with alopecia areata. The CDR3: CATSRAASYNEQFF. CDR3 coding DNA: TGTGCCACCAGCAGAGCGGCCAGTTACAATGAGCAGTTCTTC.